This T cell receptor beta chain was found in a study of T cells in Graves' hyperthyroidism and ophthalmopathy. Study-wide context: Upon initial diagnosis and before any treatment, peripheral blood was collected.

Researchers took RNA transcripts and amplified the TCR beta CDR3 regions from them. HTBI primers were the set used in a first-round RT-PCR of the TCR CDR3. A single record per CDR3 protein comes from TCRdb applying MiXCR to the multiplex PCR reads. The sample has hundreds of thousands of distinct CDR3 sequences, about 15% seen once. Study observations and caveats: Among clonotypes expanded in thyroid above 0.001, most were also found in blood. Ophthalmopathy was model-predicted a median roughly 6.5 months pre-onset.

The germline V and J ends were trimmed by 0 bases and 4 bases, with 13 bases remaining between them. The CDR3 extends over 15 amino acids. The germline V gene encodes CDR1 SGDLS and CDR2 YYNGEE. Source material for PBMCs was 10 ml fresh peripheral blood. Comments on this clonotype: Antigen: not known.

The chain couples TRBV9 to TRBJ1-2; a weak D match, TRBD1 (6 bases). The clonotype comes from a man aged 18-30 years with Graves' ophthalmopathy. The specimen was blood. The DNA of the CDR3 is TGTGCCAGCAGCGTAGAAGGGCGGACAGTCTATGGCTACACCTTC. Protein product: CASSVEGRTVYGYTF. The full variable domain, rest sourced from reference TRBV9 and TRBJ1-2, is DSGVTQTPKHLITATGQRVTLRCSPRSGDLSVYWYQQSLDQGLQFLIQYYNGEERAKGNILERFSAQQFPDLHSELNLSSLELGDSALYFCASSVEGRTVYGYTFGSGTRLTVV.